This T cell receptor (beta chain) is from a study of shared clonotypes between healthy human individuals. Study results and caveats: Donor scarcity curtailed the genetic and exposure-history diversity represented herein. Rarefaction analysis demonstrated incomplete sorted-subset sequencing notwithstanding large depth.

The table came from immunoSEQ multiplex PCR; TCRdb's copy has only in-frame clones and leaves some out. The top ten hold about 1.8% of the sample, which has roughly 640,000 clones, about 74% seen once. The authors divided CD4+ cells into CD45RA+ naive and CD45RA-negative memory subsets. This clone was observed many times. No antigen is known for it. Sequencing input: memory CD4+ T cells sorted from blood. As to subset: CD45RA-negative fraction. The sequence came from a woman aged 25 to 39 in good health.

CDR3 DNA: TGTGCCAGCAGCTTGGGGTTATCACACCAGTTCTTC. Translation: CASSLGLSHQFF. The chain has TRBV5-4 and TRBJ2-1; D unclear. Trimming pared 0 bases from V and 13 bases from J, leaving 11 bases between. This CDR3 is 12 amino acids long. Looked up from germline, CDR1 is SGHNT and CDR2 is YYREEE (reference sequence).